This T cell receptor beta chain is from a study of blood T cell repertoires in COVID-19. Study overall: Samples representing acute and convalescent COVID-19 were sourced from the United States, Italy and Spain. T cells, B-cell-depleted T cells, or PBMCs supplied cDNA or gDNA.

CDR1 is WSHSY, CDR2 SAAADI, per germline. V trimming: 3 bases; J trimming: 6 bases; junction bases outside the gene matches: 22. This CDR3 is built from 19 residues. Original processing methods: Using reference gene primer amplification, nucleated cell counts were estimated. The assay was immunoSEQ multiplex PCR, and TCRdb's table has in-frame clones only and misses some. For V, J and clone size, that table is used; D and trimming come from the DNA. In the table there are nearly 95,000 clones, 80% of which are singletons. Sequences were obtained from peripheral blood. The chain uses TRBV10-2 and TRBJ1-2; TRBD1 matches at 7 bases. This receptor was obtained from a human donor in a cohort sampled during active COVID-19. The CDR3 bases are TGCGCCAGCAGTGAAGGGAAGACGAGTTGGAAGGGGGCTCGAGATGGCTACACCTTC. It is translated as CASSEGKTSWKGARDGYTF.